The 23 T cell receptor beta chains presented below share a single source sample, sequenced in a study of T cells in localized non-small cell lung cancer. Libraries were prepared by immunoSEQ multiplex PCR; TCRdb keeps only in-frame clonotypes and omits some of them. The repertoire holds about 61,000 clones, approximately 90% seen once, with roughly a fifth in the top ten. Sequencing used peripheral blood, obtained before any cancer treatment. The receptor source for this set is a man between 35 and 75 years old with stage I squamous cell lung carcinoma.

The chain has TRBV7-9 and TRBJ1-1; 9 bases are shared with TRBD1. V shed 3 bases, J shed 3 bases, and the junction held 14 bases outside the gene matches. This CDR3 contains 18 residues. Germline CDR1 SEHNR, CDR2 FQNEAQ (reference sequence). The CDR3 region is CASSFAPGTGNGDTEAFF. CDR3 bases: TGTGCCAGCAGCTTCGCCCCCGGGACAGGGAATGGGGACACTGAAGCTTTCTTT. Drawing the rest from reference TRBV7-9 and TRBJ1-1, the complete variable domain is DTGVSQNPRHKITKRGQNVTFRCDPISEHNRLYWYRQTLGQGPEFLTYFQNEAQLEKSRLLSDRFSAERPKGSFSTLEIQRTEQGDSAMYLCASSFAPGTGNGDTEAFFGQGTRLTVV.

The gene calls are TRBV11-2 and TRBJ2-5, with 7 nucleotides matching TRBD1. CDR1 is SGHAT and CDR2 is FQNNGV in the germline V gene. The CDR3 has 15 amino acids. V lost 2 bases to trimming and J lost 3 bases; unmatched junction nucleotides: 6. CDR3 residues: CASSLSGTAEETQYF. DNA for the CDR3: TGTGCCAGCAGCTTATCCGGGACAGCCGAAGAGACCCAGTACTTC.

The chain links TRBV7-3 to TRBJ2-1; tentatively, D is TRBD2 (5 bases). This CDR3 has 13 amino acids. Germline V CDR1 and CDR2: SGHTA, FQGTGA. V was clipped by 6 bases and J by 9 bases, with 15 bases between them. In nucleotides, the CDR3 is TGTGCCAGCAGGACGTACGAACGGGGTGAGCAGTTCTTC. Translation: CASRTYERGEQFF.

The DNA of the CDR3 is TGTGCCAGCAGCTTACAGGGCGTCACCGGGGAGCTGTTTTTT. It encodes CASSLQGVTGELFF. The chain has TRBV11-1 and TRBJ2-2; D is possibly TRBD1 (5 bases). Trimming took off 2 bases at V and 4 bases at J, with 8 bases between the two ends. The CDR3 loop spans 14 amino acids. CDR1 is SGHAT and CDR2 is FQDESV in the germline V gene (reference sequence).

This clone was detected only once. The DNA for the CDR3 is TGTGCCAGCAGCGTAGGACAGGGGACCGGGGAGCTGTTTTTT. This sequence encodes CASSVGQGTGELFF. The chain employs TRBV28 and TRBJ2-2; TRBD1 agrees at 9 bases. Trimming at V came to 6 bases and at J to 5 bases, leaving 4 bases not matched to a gene. The CDR3 consists of 14 residues. Germline V gives CDR1 MDHEN, CDR2 SYDVKM. Filled out from reference TRBV28 and TRBJ2-2, the complete variable domain reads DVKVTQSSRYLVKRTGEKVFLECVQDMDHENMFWYRQDPGLGLRLIYFSYDVKMKEKGDIPEGYSVSREKKERFSLILESASTNQTSMYLCASSVGQGTGELFFGEGSRLTVL.

The chain couples TRBV6-5 to TRBJ2-1; possibly TRBD1 or TRBD2 for D (5 bases each). CDR1 MNHEY and CDR2 SVGAGI come from the germline V gene. The CDR3 runs to 15 residues. Trimming took off 6 bases at V and 0 bases at J, with 12 bases between the two ends. CDR3 bases: TGTGCCAGCAGCCGGCTGGGGGTCTCCTACAATGAGCAGTTCTTC. Amino acid sequence: CASSRLGVSYNEQFF.

The V gene is TRBV4-2, the J gene TRBJ1-2; D remains ambiguous. Trimming took off 4 bases at V and 3 bases at J, with 12 bases between the two ends. This CDR3 contains 14 residues. The germline V gene encodes CDR1 LGHNA and CDR2 YNFKEQ. CDR3 bases: TGTGCCAGCAGCCTCCGCCGGCAGGACTATGGCTACACCTTC. Translated, it gives CASSLRRQDYGYTF.

The sample holds a few counts of this clone. The rearrangement links TRBV7-6 to TRBJ1-1; the D is unclear. Germline V gene sequence: CDR1 SGHVS, CDR2 FNYEAQ. V lost 2 bases and J lost 1, with 5 bases in between. The CDR3 extends over 13 amino acids. Written as DNA, the CDR3 is TGTGCCAGCAGCTTAAATTCGAACACTGAAGCTTTCTTT. Protein: CASSLNSNTEAFF.

The J gene is TRBJ2-1, the V gene TRBV29-1; D is uncertain. Germline assignment: CDR1 SQVTM and CDR2 ANQGSEA. The CDR3 contains 13 residues. V gave up 4 bases and J gave up 1 base, with 8 bases separating them. In nucleotides, the CDR3 is TGCAGCGTTGTGAGGTCGTCCTACAATGAGCAGTTCTTC. Translation: CSVVRSSYNEQFF.

V gene TRBV11-3 combines with J gene TRBJ1-4, with D maybe TRBD1 (6 bases). Germline CDR1 SGHNT, CDR2 YENEEA. This CDR3 is 14 amino acids long. Trimming took off 6 bases at V and 2 bases at J, with 10 bases between the two ends. CDR3 amino acids: CASRKGVTNEKLFF. The CDR3 region has the DNA TGTGCCAGCAGAAAGGGGGTTACTAATGAAAAACTGTTTTTT.

The genes are TRBV4-1 and TRBJ1-2, with D tentatively TRBD1 (5 bases). Germline CDR1 MGHRA, CDR2 YSYEKL. The CDR3 loop spans 13 amino acids. The V and J ends lost 1 base and 3 bases respectively, with 6 bases between them. The CDR3 DNA is TGCGCCAGCAGCCAAGGCAGGGACTATGGCTACACCTTC. Residues: CASSQGRDYGYTF.

This chain links TRBV5-8 with TRBJ1-2; TRBD1 matches 8 bases. Unmatched junction bases numbered 8, after V lost 3 bases and J lost 4 bases. Germline V lookup: CDR1 SGHTS, CDR2 YDEGEE. The CDR3 runs to 15 residues. CDR3: CASSSGTGDTYGYTF. The CDR3 coding sequence is TGTGCCAGCAGCTCCGGGACAGGCGACACCTATGGCTACACCTTC.

The V call is TRBV4-3, the J call TRBJ2-6, with D possibly TRBD1 on 5 matching bases. CDR3 size: 19 residues. V lost 0 bases and J lost 0, with 15 bases in between. Germline CDR1 and CDR2: LGHNA and YSLEER. The CDR3 reads CASSQDSGHPGSGANVLTF. The CDR3 DNA reads TGCGCCAGCAGCCAAGATTCAGGGCACCCCGGCTCTGGGGCCAACGTCCTGACTTTC.

The chain is built from TRBV6-6 and TRBJ1-4, with D maybe TRBD1 (6 bases). The CDR3 contains 15 residues. The germline gives CDR1 MNHNY, CDR2 SVGAGI (reference sequence). V was pared by 9 bases and J by 5 bases, with 19 bases between. Here the CDR3 reads CASRRGGEFNEKLFF. CDR3 sequence (DNA): TGTGCCAGTCGACGAGGGGGGGAGTTCAATGAAAAACTGTTTTTT.

The CDR3 region is CASSLSGRLGNEQFF. The CDR3 region has the DNA TGTGCCAGCAGCTTATCAGGGCGATTGGGCAATGAGCAGTTCTTC. This chain uses TRBV7-2 with TRBJ2-1, with a possible D match to TRBD1 (5 bases). Per the germline V gene, CDR1 is SGHTA and CDR2 is FQGNSA. This CDR3 has 15 amino acids. The V and J ends lost 2 bases and 6 bases respectively, with 14 bases between them.

This chain connects TRBV4-2 to TRBJ2-1, with TRBD2 matching 10 bases. V lost 1 base, J lost 10 bases, and 7 bases stayed unmatched. CDR3 length equals 15 residues. Germline loops: CDR1 LGHNA, CDR2 YNFKEQ. The DNA of the CDR3 is TGTGCCAGCAGCCAAGTTCTAGCGGGAGTTGGAGAGCAGTTCTTC. Translation: CASSQVLAGVGEQFF.

V gene TRBV29-1 combines with J gene TRBJ2-4, with D possibly TRBD1 on 6 matching bases. Trimming took 6 bases from V and 11 from J, leaving 26 bases between them. Per germline, CDR1 SQVTM and CDR2 ANQGSEA. This CDR3 spans 15 amino acids. The chain's CDR3 is CSVPAAGAGFQLQYF. The DNA for the CDR3 is TGCAGCGTCCCTGCAGCAGGGGCCGGATTTCAACTTCAGTACTTC.

The chain joins TRBV28 to TRBJ2-6; possibly TRBD1 for D (5 bases). This CDR3 has 14 residues. V gave up 7 bases and J gave up 1 base, with 8 bases separating them. CDR1 is MDHEN, CDR2 SYDVKM, per germline. The CDR3, as DNA: TGTGCCAGCACCCAGGGATCTGGGGCCAACGTCCTGACTTTC. Encoded protein: CASTQGSGANVLTF.

This clone was counted a single time. V is TRBV2 and J is TRBJ2-2, with 12 bases that match TRBD2. The CDR3 consists of 16 residues. The V gene's germline CDR1 is SNHLY and CDR2 FYNNEI. V trimming: 5 bases; J trimming: 0 bases; junction bases outside the gene matches: 1. The CDR3 reads CASSLAGGTNTGELFF. Here the CDR3 DNA reads TGTGCCAGCAGTCTAGCGGGAGGGACGAACACCGGGGAGCTGTTTTTT.

The genes are TRBV18 and TRBJ2-5, with 10 bases matching TRBD1. The V and J ends lost 4 bases and 2 bases, in that order; junction bases with no gene match: 4. Germline V gene sequence: CDR1 KGHSH, CDR2 LQKENI. The CDR3 consists of 15 residues. CDR3: CASSRPGQGQETQYF. CDR3 bases: TGTGCCAGCTCACGCCCGGGACAGGGGCAAGAGACCCAGTACTTC.

The chain joins TRBV27 to TRBJ2-5, with D tentatively TRBD1 or TRBD2 (5 bases each). The CDR3 consists of 16 residues. Germline V gene sequence: CDR1 MNHEY, CDR2 SMNVEV (reference sequence). Trimming shortened V by 0 bases and J by 1 base, and 12 bases separated the two germline ends. The CDR3 spells CASSLSWDRSQETQYF. CDR3 DNA: TGTGCCAGCAGTTTATCATGGGACCGAAGCCAAGAGACCCAGTACTTC.

The chain has TRBV10-3 and TRBJ2-4; 13 bases are shared with TRBD2. Germline values: CDR1 ENHRY, CDR2 SYGVKD. CDR3 length: 22 residues. The ends lost 3 bases at V and 0 bases at J; junction bases unmatched: 17. CDR3 amino acids: CAISDPGQGTSGNILAKNIQYF. CDR3 DNA sequence: TGTGCCATCAGTGACCCGGGACAGGGGACTAGCGGGAATATCCTAGCCAAAAACATTCAGTACTTC.

This clone appeared once. The rearrangement links TRBV6-5 to TRBJ2-1; 8 bases are shared with TRBD1. The V segment lost 2 bases and the J segment 4 bases; nucleotides outside the gene matches: 4. This CDR3 region has 15 residues. The germline V gene encodes CDR1 MNHEY and CDR2 SVGAGI. CDR3 coding DNA: TGTGCCAGCAGTTACGTAAGGACAGGGTACAATGAGCAGTTCTTC. Translation gives CASSYVRTGYNEQFF.